Listed here is a single T cell receptor beta chain. The antigen it binds to is not known. No base-level quality is on record; no much larger clone is a single base apart. This sample was taken from a study of CD8+CD57+ T cells in acquired aplastic anemia (dated by TCRdb to 2016 to 2019). Broadly, across the study: A mean of approximately 3 ug of DNA, ranging from about 0.19 to 27.4 ug, was extracted from sorted CD4+ and CD8+ cells. For healthy donor samples, the average read count was approximately 10 million for CD4+ cells and roughly 12 million for CD8+ cells. Points the paper makes about the study in general: Roughly 29 CD8+ CDR3 sequences were found to be shared between patients and controls, but these sequences appeared to be highly expressed in patients and within the immunodominant clones of the patients. CD8+ Simpson's diversity did not differ significantly between patients and healthy controls (P=0.060).

TCR beta VDJ combination and CDR3 sequence profiling used genomic DNA as the template. An Illumina HiSeq 2000 was used for TCR repertoire sequencing. In the paper's pipeline: TRBV/TRBJ rearrangement plots, CDR3 size and DJ length profiles, and Simpson's diversity index were used to evaluate the repertoires. The most abundant DNA sequence in the deep sequencing data was taken as the immunodominant clone. CDR3 amino acid sequences were checked for sharing between subjects and were compared against published repertoires and the VDJdb database. Clones were called with MiXCR by TCRdb after fastp trimmed the public reads at Q25, and only in-frame beta chains were retained. Each entry merges the rows of one CDR3 protein and shows their most common DNA and genes. What appears here as the V and J calls and clone size reflects TCRdb's work, not the paper's. The sample includes some 130,000 distinct CDR3 sequences, with about 40% observed a single time. The ten largest clones take up 8% to 9% of the sample.

The study deep-sequenced TCR repertoires of sorted CD4+ and CD8+ blood T cells from severe aplastic anemia patients and healthy subjects. Ficoll-Paque density gradient centrifugation was used to isolate peripheral blood mononuclear cells. CD4+ and CD8+ T cells were sorted by FACS or magnetic beads before DNA extraction. V has 2 bases trimmed and J has 3 bases trimmed; junction bases matching no gene number 4. The cysteine opens and the phenylalanine closes a CDR3 of 15 amino acids. The sequence is cut down to CDR3 DNA, 45 bases in frame from base 1. CDR1 SGDLS and CDR2 YYNGEE were looked up in the germline V gene.

The rearranged chain carries TRBV9 and TRBJ2-3; TRBD2 matches 9 bases in the middle. The clonotype was recovered from a human donor in good health, serving as a control. The specimen was sorted CD4+, CD8+, or CD8+CD57+ T cells (not recorded which) from PBMCs. Here is the DNA: TGTGCCAGCAGCGTTAGCGGGGGAGGAACAGATACGCAGTATTTT. This encodes CASSVSGGGTDTQYF.